Given below is one TCR beta chain in context. After removal of 7 bases from V and 2 bases from J, the junction contained 6 bases not matched to a gene. The germline CDR1 and CDR2 sequences are SGHRS and YFSETQ. The CDR3 loop spans 15 amino acids. In the source study's methods: Amplifying reference gene primers gave estimates of nucleated cell counts. Using immunoSEQ multiplex PCR, the repertoire was profiled, and TCRdb retains in-frame clones only, with some absent. V, J and clone size are taken as reported in that table, and D and trimming were inferred from the DNA itself. This table has 200,000 to 250,000 clones, around 80% appearing once. The data were taken from a study of blood T cell repertoires in COVID-19. The wider study: There were acute and convalescent COVID-19 samples, and they came from the United States, Italy and Spain. Nucleic acid was either cDNA or gDNA, and it came from T cells, B-cell-depleted T cells, or PBMCs.

Sequenced: peripheral blood. The J gene is TRBJ2-1, the V gene TRBV5-1, with 10 positions matching TRBD2. The receptor's source is an elderly woman with active or convalescent COVID-19. CDR3 region: CASAQTSGTYNEQFF. CDR3 in DNA: TGCGCCAGCGCCCAAACTAGCGGGACCTACAATGAGCAGTTCTTC.